These T cell receptor beta chains were read from a single sample in a study of blood T cell repertoires in COVID-19. The repertoire was sequenced with immunoSEQ multiplex PCR; TCRdb's copy has only in-frame clones and lacks some. Here the sample spans about 99,000 clones, 70% to 90% being singletons. Source material: peripheral blood. Source of these receptors: a man over 45 with COVID-19, enrolled during active disease. CDR3s include the opening cysteine and the closing phenylalanine or tryptophan. Fields, in order: CDR3 protein, CDR3 DNA, V gene, clone size, D gene, J gene, CDR3 length. D genes are given only for firm matches. Clone size is shown for a subset of rows, as once, few, many or a class of expanded clone.

CASSVVTVNTEAFF,TGTGCCAGCAGCGTAGTTACAGTAAACACTGAAGCTTTCTTT,TRBV9,.,.,TRBJ1-1,14
CSVSSGQELEQYF,TGCAGCGTGTCTAGCGGGCAGGAACTAGAGCAGTACTTC,TRBV29-1,.,TRBD2,TRBJ2-7,13
CASSRGLNSPLHF,TGTGCCAGCAGCAGGGGGCTCAATTCACCCCTCCACTTT,TRBV9,.,TRBD1,TRBJ1-6,13
CASSDTGYTEAFF,TGTGCCAGCAGTGATACAGGGTACACTGAAGCTTTCTTT,TRBV2,.,.,TRBJ1-1,13
CASSPQTSSDEQYF,TGCGCCAGCAGCCCCCAAACTAGCTCCGACGAGCAGTACTTC,TRBV5-1,.,.,TRBJ2-7,14
CAWNRIQGEQYF,TGTGCCTGGAACCGAATTCAGGGCGAGCAGTACTTC,TRBV30,.,.,TRBJ2-7,12
CASSAGGDQPQHF,TGTGCCAGCAGTGCTGGAGGGGATCAGCCCCAGCATTTT,TRBV2,few,.,TRBJ1-5,13
CASSQPGLSTDTQYF,TGTGCCAGCAGCCAACCGGGACTTTCCACAGATACGCAGTATTTT,TRBV7-3,.,.,TRBJ2-3,15
CASSRGGDYNEQFF,TGTGCCAGTAGTCGTGGGGGCGACTACAATGAGCAGTTCTTC,TRBV19,.,.,TRBJ2-1,14
CAISSQFGTGDNEKLFF,TGTGCCATCAGTTCTCAATTCGGGACAGGAGATAATGAAAAACTGTTTTTT,TRBV10-3,.,TRBD1,TRBJ1-4,17
CASSLRVNRGPSYEQYF,TGTGCCAGCAGTTTACGGGTCAACAGGGGACCTTCCTACGAGCAGTACTTC,TRBV27,.,TRBD1,TRBJ2-7,17
CASKEAGDFGNTIYF,TGTGCCAGTAAGGAGGCTGGGGATTTCGGAAACACCATATATTTT,TRBV19,.,.,TRBJ1-3,15
CATNTGGATNQPQHF,TGTGCCACCAATACAGGAGGGGCCACCAATCAGCCCCAGCATTTT,TRBV15,.,.,TRBJ1-5,15
CASSLWGGVQNEQYF,TGTGCCAGCAGTTTATGGGGGGGGGTGCAAAACGAGCAGTACTTC,TRBV27,.,TRBD2,TRBJ2-7,15
CASSPPGGVSEAFF,TGTGCCAGCTCACCACCTGGGGGGGTGTCTGAAGCTTTCTTT,TRBV18,.,.,TRBJ1-1,14
CASSTGGAGTDTQYF,TGTGCCAGCAGCACAGGGGGCGCCGGAACAGATACGCAGTATTTT,TRBV9,.,TRBD1,TRBJ2-3,15
CASSLAGLAGETQYF,TGTGCCAGCAGCTTAGCGGGTCTAGCGGGGGAAACCCAGTACTTC,TRBV7-9,.,TRBD2,TRBJ2-5,15
CASSVYPSVIGTDTQYF,TGTGCCAGCAGCGTATATCCTAGCGTGATCGGCACAGATACGCAGTATTTT,TRBV9,.,.,TRBJ2-3,17
CASSTDRGREKLFF,TGCGCCAGCAGCACCGACAGGGGGAGAGAAAAACTGTTTTTT,TRBV23-1,.,TRBD1,TRBJ1-4,14
CASSHQGSGGKDTQYF,TGTGCCAGCAGCCACCAAGGCAGCGGGGGTAAAGATACGCAGTATTTT,TRBV14,once,TRBD2,TRBJ2-3,16
CASSARDLPGREQYF,TGCGCCAGCAGCGCGAGGGATCTCCCCGGGCGCGAGCAGTACTTC,TRBV5-1,.,.,TRBJ2-7,15
CASSFGTASSYEQYF,TGTGCCAGCAGTTTCGGGACAGCCAGCTCCTACGAGCAGTACTTC,TRBV28,.,TRBD1,TRBJ2-7,15
CASSYSASNEKLFF,TGTGCCAGCAGTTACTCGGCAAGTAATGAAAAACTGTTTTTT,TRBV6-6,.,.,TRBJ1-4,14
CASSHTGGAYEQYF,TGTGCCAGCAGCCATACGGGGGGTGCCTACGAGCAGTACTTC,TRBV14,.,TRBD2,TRBJ2-7,14
CASSTQGLGNSPLHF,TGTGCCAGTAGTACACAGGGGCTAGGAAATTCACCCCTCCACTTT,TRBV19,.,TRBD1,TRBJ1-6,15
CASSLRENYGYTF,TGTGCCAGCAGTCTCAGGGAAAACTATGGCTACACCTTC,TRBV27,once,.,TRBJ1-2,13
CSVGLAGNTQYF,TGCAGCGTGGGACTAGCGGGGAATACGCAGTATTTT,TRBV29-1,.,TRBD2,TRBJ2-3,12
CASSLSTGGGEKLFF,TGTGCCAGCAGTTTATCGACAGGGGGAGGGGAAAAACTGTTTTTT,TRBV28,.,TRBD1,TRBJ1-4,15
CASSSRQAVVNTEAFF,TGTGCCAGCAGCTCGAGGCAAGCCGTTGTGAACACTGAAGCTTTCTTT,TRBV5-5,.,.,TRBJ1-1,16
CASSYSDSNEKLFF,TGTGCCAGCAGTTACTCGGACAGTAATGAAAAACTGTTTTTT,TRBV6-5,.,.,TRBJ1-4,14
CASSLGLAGGLARTQYF,TGTGCCAGCAGCCTGGGACTAGCGGGGGGATTAGCAAGGACGCAGTATTTT,TRBV3-1/TRBV3-2,.,TRBD2,TRBJ2-3,17
CSVELRTSSYEQYF,TGCAGCGTGGAATTGAGAACGAGCTCCTACGAGCAGTACTTC,TRBV29-1,.,.,TRBJ2-7,14
CASSRTGAEQYF,TGTGCCAGCAGTAGGACAGGGGCCGAGCAGTACTTC,TRBV6-5,.,TRBD1,TRBJ2-7,12
CASSIGQGPQPQHF,TGTGCCAGTAGTATAGGGCAGGGCCCTCAGCCCCAGCATTTT,TRBV19,.,.,TRBJ1-5,14
CASSVLGQTRTDTQYF,TGTGCCAGCAGCGTATTGGGACAGACCCGCACAGATACGCAGTATTTT,TRBV9,.,TRBD1,TRBJ2-3,16
CASSVQGDRSYNSPLHF,TGTGCCAGCAGTGTCCAGGGTGACCGGTCCTATAATTCACCCCTCCACTTT,TRBV9,.,.,TRBJ1-6,17
CATSRDRGNEQFF,TGTGCCACCAGCAGAGATCGGGGCAATGAGCAGTTCTTC,TRBV15,.,.,TRBJ2-1,13
CASSFVKQGSNSPLHF,TGTGCCAGCAGCTTCGTAAAACAGGGGAGCAATTCACCCCTCCACTTT,TRBV12-1,.,.,TRBJ1-6,16
CASSQDGGTGRPSGYGYTF,TGTGCCAGCAGCCAAGACGGGGGGACAGGGCGTCCCTCAGGCTATGGCTACACCTTC,TRBV3-1/TRBV3-2,.,TRBD1,TRBJ1-2,19
CASSKTGPYGYTF,TGTGCCAGTAGTAAGACAGGGCCCTATGGCTACACCTTC,TRBV19,.,TRBD1,TRBJ1-2,13
CASSQEKTGHNSPLHF,TGCGCCAGCAGCCAAGAGAAAACAGGGCACAATTCACCCCTCCACTTT,TRBV4-3,.,.,TRBJ1-6,16